This T cell receptor (beta chain) was sequenced in a study of T cells in Graves' hyperthyroidism and ophthalmopathy. Study-wide results and caveats: With a median lead of 6.5 months before onset, the model predicted ophthalmopathy.

On this clonotype itself: What it binds is not known.

The germline gives CDR1 SGHRS, CDR2 YFSETQ. The CDR3 loop spans 17 amino acids. V was pared by 4 bases and J by 2 bases, with 9 bases of the junction left unmatched. Researchers took RNA transcripts and amplified the TCR beta CDR3 regions from them. First-round RT-PCR with HTBI primers amplified the TCR CDR3 region. Using its own MiXCR run on the multiplex PCR reads, TCRdb lists one record per CDR3 protein. The data contain roughly 400,000 distinct CDR3 sequences, 11% to 15% of them singletons. The sequencing input was blood. The rearrangement links TRBV5-1 to TRBJ2-3; TRBD2 matches at 11 bases. This sequence originates from a man aged 50 to 60 with Graves' ophthalmopathy. CDR3 amino acids: CASSGGTSGGNTDTQYF. CDR3 nucleotide sequence: TGCGCCAGCAGCGGGGGGACTAGCGGAGGCAACACAGATACGCAGTATTTT. The entire variable domain, with the rest obtained from reference TRBV5-1 and TRBJ2-3, is as follows: KAGVTQTPRYLIKTRGQQVTLSCSPISGHRSVSWYQQTPGQGLQFLFEYFSETQRNKGNFPGRFSGRQFSNSRSEMNVSTLELGDSALYLCASSGGTSGGNTDTQYFGPGTRLTVL.